This T cell receptor (beta chain) derives from a study of cytomegalovirus exposure and HLA in healthy donors. Primers: 60 Vbeta forward and 13 Jbeta reverse. Generated by immunoSEQ multiplex PCR, the TCRdb table keeps only in-frame clones and is missing some. Of 130,000 to 150,000 clones in the sample, over 70% are singletons; the top ten hold under 7.5%. There are 13 residues in the CDR3. From germline, CDR1 is GTSNPN and CDR2 SVGIG (reference sequence). V lost 2 bases and J lost 5, with 12 bases in between. The receptor was isolated from a man aged 35-49 years in good health and CMV-seropositive. Sequencing was carried out using PBMCs. The V and J genes are TRBV30 and TRBJ1-1; a weak D match, TRBD1 (6 bases). The CDR3 DNA is TGTGCCTGGAGTTTTCGGGGGGCGACTGAAGCTTTCTTT. As protein: CAWSFRGATEAFF.